This T cell receptor beta chain derives from a study of blood T cell repertoires in COVID-19. Study-level information: T cells, B-cell-depleted T cells, or PBMCs provided the cDNA or gDNA that served as material.

In the study's own analysis: Estimates of nucleated cell counts were drawn from the amplification of reference gene primers. TCRdb keeps only in-frame clones here, not all; method: immunoSEQ multiplex PCR. V and J calls and clone size are those listed in that table; D and trimming were worked out from the DNA. The sample includes 190,000 or so clones, more than 75% of them seen just once. The V and J ends lost 6 bases and 2 bases, in that order; junction bases with no gene match: 10. Germline CDR1 MNHEY, CDR2 SVGEGT. The CDR3 contains 16 residues. Source material: peripheral blood. The sequence was obtained from a man in his forties or fifties with active or convalescent COVID-19. The gene calls are TRBV6-2 or TRBV6-3 and TRBJ1-5; TRBD1 matches at 7 bases. The CDR3 nucleotides are TGTGCCAGCAGCCCGCCATTTCAGGGGGGCAATCAGCCCCAGCATTTT. As protein: CASSPPFQGGNQPQHF.